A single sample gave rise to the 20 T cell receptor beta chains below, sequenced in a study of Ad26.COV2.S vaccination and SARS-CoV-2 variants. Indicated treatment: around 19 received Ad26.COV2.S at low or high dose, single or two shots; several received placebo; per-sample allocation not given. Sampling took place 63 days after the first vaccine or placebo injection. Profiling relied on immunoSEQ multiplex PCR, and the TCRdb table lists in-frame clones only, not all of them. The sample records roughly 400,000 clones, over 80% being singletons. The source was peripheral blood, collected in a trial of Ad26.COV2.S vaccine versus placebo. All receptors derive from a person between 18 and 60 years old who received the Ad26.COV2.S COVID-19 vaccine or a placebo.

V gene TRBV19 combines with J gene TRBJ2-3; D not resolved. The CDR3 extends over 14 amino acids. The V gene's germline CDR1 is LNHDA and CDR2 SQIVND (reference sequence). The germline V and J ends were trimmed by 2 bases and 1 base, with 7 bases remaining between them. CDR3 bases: TGTGCCAGTAGTATACGGAAGGGCACAGATACGCAGTATTTT. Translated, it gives CASSIRKGTDTQYF.

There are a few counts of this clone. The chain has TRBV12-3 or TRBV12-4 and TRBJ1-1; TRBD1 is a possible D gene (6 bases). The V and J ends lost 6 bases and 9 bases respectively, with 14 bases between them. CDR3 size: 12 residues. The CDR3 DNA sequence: TGTGCCAGCAGACGATACAGGGATAAAGCTTTCTTT. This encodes CASRRYRDKAFF.

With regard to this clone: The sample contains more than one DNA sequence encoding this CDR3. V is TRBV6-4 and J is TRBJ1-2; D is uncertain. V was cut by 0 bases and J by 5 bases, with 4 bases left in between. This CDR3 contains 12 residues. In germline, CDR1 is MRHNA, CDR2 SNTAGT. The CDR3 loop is CASSDSGYGYTF. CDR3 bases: TGTGCCAGCAGTGACTCGGGGTATGGCTACACCTTC.

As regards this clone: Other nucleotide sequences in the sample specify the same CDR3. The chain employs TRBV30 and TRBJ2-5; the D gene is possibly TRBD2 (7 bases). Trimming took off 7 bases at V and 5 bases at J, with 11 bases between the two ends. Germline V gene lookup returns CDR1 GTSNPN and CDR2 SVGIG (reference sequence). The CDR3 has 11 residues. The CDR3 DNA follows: TGTGCCTCGGGGGGCCGGGAGACCCAGTACTTC. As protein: CASGGRETQYF.

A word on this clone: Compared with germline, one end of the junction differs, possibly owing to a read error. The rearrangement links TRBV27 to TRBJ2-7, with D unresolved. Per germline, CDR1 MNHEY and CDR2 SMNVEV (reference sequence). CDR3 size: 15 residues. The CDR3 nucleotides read TGTGCCAGCAGTTTATCGGGAAAAGCCTCCTCCGAGCAGTACTTC. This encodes CASSLSGKASSEQYF.

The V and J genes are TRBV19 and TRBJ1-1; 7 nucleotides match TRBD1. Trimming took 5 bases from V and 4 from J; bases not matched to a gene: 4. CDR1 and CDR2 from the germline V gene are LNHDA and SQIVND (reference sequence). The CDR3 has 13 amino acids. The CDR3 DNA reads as TGTGCCAGTAGTTTTCCAGGGGGCACTGAAGCTTTCTTT. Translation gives CASSFPGGTEAFF.

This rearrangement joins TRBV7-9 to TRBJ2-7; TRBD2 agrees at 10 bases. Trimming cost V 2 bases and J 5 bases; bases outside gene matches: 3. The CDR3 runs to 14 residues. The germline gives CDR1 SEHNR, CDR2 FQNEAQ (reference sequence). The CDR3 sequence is CASSLSGGVDEQYF. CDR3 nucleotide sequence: TGTGCCAGCAGCTTAAGCGGGGGGGTCGACGAGCAGTACTTC.

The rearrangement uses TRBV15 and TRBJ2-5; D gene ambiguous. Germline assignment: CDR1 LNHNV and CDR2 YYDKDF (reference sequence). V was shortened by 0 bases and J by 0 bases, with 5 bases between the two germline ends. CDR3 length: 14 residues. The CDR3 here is CATSRDLDQETQYF. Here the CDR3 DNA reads TGTGCCACCAGCAGAGATCTCGACCAAGAGACCCAGTACTTC.

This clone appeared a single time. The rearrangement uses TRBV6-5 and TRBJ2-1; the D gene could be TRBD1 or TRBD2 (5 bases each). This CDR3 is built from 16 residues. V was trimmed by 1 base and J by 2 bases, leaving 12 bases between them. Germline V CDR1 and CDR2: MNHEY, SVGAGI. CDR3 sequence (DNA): TGTGCCAGCAGTTACTGGATTCGGGGCACCTACAATGAGCAGTTCTTC. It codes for CASSYWIRGTYNEQFF.

CDR3 sequence: CASSQDRRTQYF. The DNA of the CDR3 is TGCGCCAGCAGCCAAGACCGTCGCACGCAGTATTTT. This rearrangement joins TRBV4-3 to TRBJ2-3, with D unclear. Germline V gene data show CDR1 as LGHNA and CDR2 as YSLEER. The CDR3 consists of 12 residues. With 0 bases removed from V and 9 bases from J, the gap between germline ends came to 7 bases.

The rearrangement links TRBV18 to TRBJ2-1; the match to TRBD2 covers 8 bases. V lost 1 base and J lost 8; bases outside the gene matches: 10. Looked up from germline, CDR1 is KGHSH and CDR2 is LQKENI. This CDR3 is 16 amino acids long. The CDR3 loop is CASSPRIGGALDEQFF. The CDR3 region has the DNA TGTGCCAGCTCACCACGTATCGGGGGGGCCTTGGATGAGCAGTTCTTC.

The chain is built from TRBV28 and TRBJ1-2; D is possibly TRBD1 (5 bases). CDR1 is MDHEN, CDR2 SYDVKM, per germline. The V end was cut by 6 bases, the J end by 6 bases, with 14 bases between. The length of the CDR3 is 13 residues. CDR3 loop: CASSPSLGDGYTF. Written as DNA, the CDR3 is TGTGCCAGCAGCCCATCATTGGGGGATGGCTACACCTTC.

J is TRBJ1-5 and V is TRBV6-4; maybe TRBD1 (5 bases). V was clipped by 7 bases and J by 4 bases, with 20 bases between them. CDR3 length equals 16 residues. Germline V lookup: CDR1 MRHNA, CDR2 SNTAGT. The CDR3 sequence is CASKSRPGRVNQPQHF. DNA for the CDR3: TGTGCCAGCAAATCGAGGCCGGGACGGGTGAATCAGCCCCAGCATTTT.

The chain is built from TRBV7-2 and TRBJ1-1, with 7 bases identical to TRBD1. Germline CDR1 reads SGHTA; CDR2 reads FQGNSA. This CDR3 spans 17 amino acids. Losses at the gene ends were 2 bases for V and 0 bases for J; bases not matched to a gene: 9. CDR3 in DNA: TGTGCCAGCAGCTTAAGGCCATACAGGGGTTTGAACACTGAAGCTTTCTTT. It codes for CASSLRPYRGLNTEAFF. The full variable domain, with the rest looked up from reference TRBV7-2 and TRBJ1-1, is GAGVSQSPSNKVTEKGKDVELRCDPISGHTALYWYRQSLGQGLEFLIYFQGNSAPDKSGLPSDRFSAERTGGSVSTLTIQRTQQEDSAVYLCASSLRPYRGLNTEAFFGQGTRLTVV.

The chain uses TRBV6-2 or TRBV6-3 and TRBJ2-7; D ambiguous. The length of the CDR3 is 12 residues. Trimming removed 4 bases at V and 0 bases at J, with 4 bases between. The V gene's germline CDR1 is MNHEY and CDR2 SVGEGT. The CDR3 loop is CASSFSSYEQYF. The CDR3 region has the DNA TGTGCCAGCAGTTTTTCCTCCTACGAGCAGTACTTC.

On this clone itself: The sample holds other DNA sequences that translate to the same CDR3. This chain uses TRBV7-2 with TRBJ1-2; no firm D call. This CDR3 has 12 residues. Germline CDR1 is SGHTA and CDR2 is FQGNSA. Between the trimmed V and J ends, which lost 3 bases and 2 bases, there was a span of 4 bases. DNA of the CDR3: TGTGCCAGCAGCTTTCCCAACTATGGCTACACCTTC. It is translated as CASSFPNYGYTF.

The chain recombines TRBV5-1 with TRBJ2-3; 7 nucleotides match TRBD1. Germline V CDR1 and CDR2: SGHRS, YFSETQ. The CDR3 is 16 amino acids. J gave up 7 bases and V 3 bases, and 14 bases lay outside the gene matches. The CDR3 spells CASSSPDRTRGNTQYF. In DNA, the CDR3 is TGCGCCAGCAGCTCTCCGGACAGGACGCGCGGAAATACGCAGTATTTT. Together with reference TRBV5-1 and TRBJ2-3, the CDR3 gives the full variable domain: KAGVTQTPRYLIKTRGQQVTLSCSPISGHRSVSWYQQTPGQGLQFLFEYFSETQRNKGNFPGRFSGRQFSNSRSEMNVSTLELGDSALYLCASSSPDRTRGNTQYFGPGTRLTVL.

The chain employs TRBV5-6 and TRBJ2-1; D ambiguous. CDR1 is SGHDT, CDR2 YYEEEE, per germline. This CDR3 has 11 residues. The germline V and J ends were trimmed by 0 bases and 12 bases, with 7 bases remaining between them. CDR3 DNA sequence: TGTGCCAGCAGCTTGGCCGGCGGGCAGTTCTTC. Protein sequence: CASSLAGGQFF.

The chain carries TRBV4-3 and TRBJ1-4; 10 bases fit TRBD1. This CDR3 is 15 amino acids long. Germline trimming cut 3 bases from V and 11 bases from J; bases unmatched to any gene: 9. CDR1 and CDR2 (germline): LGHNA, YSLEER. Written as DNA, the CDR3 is TGCGCCAGCAGCCAGGCCGGGACAGGGGAGTATAAACTGTTTTTT. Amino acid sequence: CASSQAGTGEYKLFF.

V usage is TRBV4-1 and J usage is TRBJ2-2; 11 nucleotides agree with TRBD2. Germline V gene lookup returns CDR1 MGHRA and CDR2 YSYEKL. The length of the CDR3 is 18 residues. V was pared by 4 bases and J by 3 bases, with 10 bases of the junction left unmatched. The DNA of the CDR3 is TGCGCCAGCAGCCCCCGCCGTCTAGCGGGGGGTGACACCGGGGAGCTGTTTTTT. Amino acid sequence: CASSPRRLAGGDTGELFF.